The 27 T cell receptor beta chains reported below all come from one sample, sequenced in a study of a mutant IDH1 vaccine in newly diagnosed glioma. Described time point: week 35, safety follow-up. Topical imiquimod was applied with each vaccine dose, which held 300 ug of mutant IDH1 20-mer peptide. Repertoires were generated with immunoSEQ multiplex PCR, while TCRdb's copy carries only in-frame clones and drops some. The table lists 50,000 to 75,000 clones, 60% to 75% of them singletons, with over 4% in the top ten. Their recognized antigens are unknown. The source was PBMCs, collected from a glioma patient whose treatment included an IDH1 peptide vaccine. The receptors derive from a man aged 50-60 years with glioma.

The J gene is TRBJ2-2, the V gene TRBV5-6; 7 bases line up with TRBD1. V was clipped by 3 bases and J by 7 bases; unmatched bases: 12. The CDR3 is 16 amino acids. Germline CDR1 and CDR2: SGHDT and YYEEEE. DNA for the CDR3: TGTGCCAGCAGCTCCCAGGGGGTGAGAATTAGCGGGGAGCTGTTTTTT. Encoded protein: CASSSQGVRISGELFF.

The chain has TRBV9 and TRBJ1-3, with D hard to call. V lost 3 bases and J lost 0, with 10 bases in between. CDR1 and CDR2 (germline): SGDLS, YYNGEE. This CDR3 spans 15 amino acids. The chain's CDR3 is CASSAQEFSGNTIYF. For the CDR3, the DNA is TGTGCCAGCAGCGCCCAGGAATTCTCTGGAAACACCATATATTTT.

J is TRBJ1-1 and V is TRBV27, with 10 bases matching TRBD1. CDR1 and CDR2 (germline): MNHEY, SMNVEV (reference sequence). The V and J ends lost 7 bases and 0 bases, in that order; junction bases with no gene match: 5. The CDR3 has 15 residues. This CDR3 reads CASKGQGLMNTEAFF. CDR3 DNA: TGTGCCAGCAAGGGACAGGGGCTCATGAACACTGAAGCTTTCTTT.

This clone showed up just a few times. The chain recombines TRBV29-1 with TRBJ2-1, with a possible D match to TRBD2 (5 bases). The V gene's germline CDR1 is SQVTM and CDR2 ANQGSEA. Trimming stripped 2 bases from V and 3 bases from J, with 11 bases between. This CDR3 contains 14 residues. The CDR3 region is CSVERLANYNEQFF. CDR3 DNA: TGCAGCGTTGAAAGGCTAGCAAACTACAATGAGCAGTTCTTC.

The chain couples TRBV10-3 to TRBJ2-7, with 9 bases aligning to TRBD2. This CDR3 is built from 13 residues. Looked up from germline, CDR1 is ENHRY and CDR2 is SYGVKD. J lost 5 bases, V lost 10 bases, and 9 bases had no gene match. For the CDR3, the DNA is TGTGCCACCGCTAGCGGGGCCGGAAACGAGCAGTACTTC. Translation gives CATASGAGNEQYF.

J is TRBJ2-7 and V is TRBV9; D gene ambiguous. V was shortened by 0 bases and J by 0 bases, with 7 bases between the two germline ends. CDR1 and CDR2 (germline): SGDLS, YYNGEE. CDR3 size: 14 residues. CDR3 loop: CASSVVGNSYEQYF. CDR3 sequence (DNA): TGTGCCAGCAGCGTAGTGGGGAACTCCTACGAGCAGTACTTC.

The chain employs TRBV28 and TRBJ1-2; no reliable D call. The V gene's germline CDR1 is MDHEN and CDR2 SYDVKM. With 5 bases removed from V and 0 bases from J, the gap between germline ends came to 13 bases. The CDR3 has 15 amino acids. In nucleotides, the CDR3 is TGTGCCAGCAGTGGACCGGGCGGCCCTAACTATGGCTACACCTTC. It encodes CASSGPGGPNYGYTF.

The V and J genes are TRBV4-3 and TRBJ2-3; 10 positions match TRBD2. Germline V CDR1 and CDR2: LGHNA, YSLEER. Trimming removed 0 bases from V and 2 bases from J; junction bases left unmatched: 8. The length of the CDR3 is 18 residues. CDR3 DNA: TGCGCCAGCAGCCAAGATGGAGTAGCGGGGGGTATCACAGATACGCAGTATTTT. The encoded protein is CASSQDGVAGGITDTQYF.

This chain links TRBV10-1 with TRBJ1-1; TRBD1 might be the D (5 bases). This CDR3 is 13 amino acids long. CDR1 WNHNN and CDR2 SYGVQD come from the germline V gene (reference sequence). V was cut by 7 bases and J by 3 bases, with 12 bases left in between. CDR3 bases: TGCGCCAGCACCGAACGGGGGGACACTGAAGCTTTCTTT. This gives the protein CASTERGDTEAFF.

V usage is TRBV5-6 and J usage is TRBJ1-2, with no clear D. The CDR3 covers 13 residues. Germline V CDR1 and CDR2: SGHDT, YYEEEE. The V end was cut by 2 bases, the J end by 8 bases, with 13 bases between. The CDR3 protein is CASSFGSTGGYTF. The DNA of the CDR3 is TGTGCCAGCAGCTTCGGATCGACGGGGGGCTACACCTTC.

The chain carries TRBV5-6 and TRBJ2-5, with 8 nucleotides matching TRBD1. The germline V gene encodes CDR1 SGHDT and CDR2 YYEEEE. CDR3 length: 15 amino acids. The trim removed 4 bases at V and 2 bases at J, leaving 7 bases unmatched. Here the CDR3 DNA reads TGTGCCAGCAGCCTAGGGACAGGACTTCAAGAGACCCAGTACTTC. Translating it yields CASSLGTGLQETQYF. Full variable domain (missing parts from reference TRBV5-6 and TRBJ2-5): DAGVTQSPTHLIKTRGQQVTLRCSPKSGHDTVSWYQQALGQGPQFIFQYYEEEERQRGNFPDRFSGHQFPNYSSELNVNALLLGDSALYLCASSLGTGLQETQYFGPGTRLLVL.

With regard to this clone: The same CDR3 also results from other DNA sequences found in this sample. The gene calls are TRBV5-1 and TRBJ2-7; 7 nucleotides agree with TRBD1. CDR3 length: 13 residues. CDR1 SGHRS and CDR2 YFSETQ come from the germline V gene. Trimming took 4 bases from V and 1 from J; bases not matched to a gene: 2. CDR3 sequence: CASSTGQSYEQYF. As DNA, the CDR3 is TGCGCCAGCAGCACGGGACAGTCCTACGAGCAGTACTTC.

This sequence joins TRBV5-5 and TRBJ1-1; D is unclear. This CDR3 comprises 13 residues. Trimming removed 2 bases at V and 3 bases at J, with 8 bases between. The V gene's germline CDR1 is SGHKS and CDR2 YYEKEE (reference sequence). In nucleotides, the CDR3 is TGTGCCAGCAGCTTCGCAACGGACACTGAAGCTTTCTTT. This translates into CASSFATDTEAFF.

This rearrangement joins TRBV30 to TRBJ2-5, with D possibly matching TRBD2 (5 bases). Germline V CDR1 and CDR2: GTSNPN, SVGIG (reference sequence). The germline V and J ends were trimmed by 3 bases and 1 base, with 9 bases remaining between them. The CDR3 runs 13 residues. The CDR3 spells CAWRRSGQETQYF. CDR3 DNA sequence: TGTGCCTGGAGGCGGAGCGGCCAAGAGACCCAGTACTTC.

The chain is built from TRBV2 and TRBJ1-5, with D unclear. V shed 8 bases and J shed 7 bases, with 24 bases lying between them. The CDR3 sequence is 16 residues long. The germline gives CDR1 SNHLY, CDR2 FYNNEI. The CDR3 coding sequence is TGTGCCAGCCGGAAGATTTCGGCGGCAGCAGGACAGCCCCAGCATTTT. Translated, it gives CASRKISAAAGQPQHF.

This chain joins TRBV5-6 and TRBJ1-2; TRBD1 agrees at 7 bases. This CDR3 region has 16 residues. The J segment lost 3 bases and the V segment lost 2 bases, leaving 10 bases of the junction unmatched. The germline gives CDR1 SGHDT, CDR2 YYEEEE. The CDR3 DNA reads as TGTGCCAGCAGCTTAGCAAGAACAGGGGAGGACTATGGCTACACCTTC. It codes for CASSLARTGEDYGYTF.

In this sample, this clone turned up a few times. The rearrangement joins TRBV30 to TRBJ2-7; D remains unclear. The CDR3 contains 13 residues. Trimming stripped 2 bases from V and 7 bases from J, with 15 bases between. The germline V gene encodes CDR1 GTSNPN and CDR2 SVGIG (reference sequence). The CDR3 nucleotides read TGTGCCTGGAGTTCGACGGTCCTGGGGGAGCAGTACTTC. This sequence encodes CAWSSTVLGEQYF.

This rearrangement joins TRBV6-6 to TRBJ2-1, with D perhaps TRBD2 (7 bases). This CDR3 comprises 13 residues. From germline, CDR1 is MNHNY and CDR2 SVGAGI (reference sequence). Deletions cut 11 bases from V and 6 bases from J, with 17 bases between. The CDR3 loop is CASKGGSGNEQFF. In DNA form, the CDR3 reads TGTGCCTCGAAGGGGGGGTCGGGCAATGAGCAGTTCTTC.

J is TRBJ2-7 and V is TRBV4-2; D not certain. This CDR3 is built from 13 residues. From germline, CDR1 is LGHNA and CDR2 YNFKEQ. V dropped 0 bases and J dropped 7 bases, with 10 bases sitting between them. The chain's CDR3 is CASSQEGVGEQYF. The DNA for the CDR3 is TGTGCCAGCAGCCAAGAAGGTGTGGGAGAGCAGTACTTC.

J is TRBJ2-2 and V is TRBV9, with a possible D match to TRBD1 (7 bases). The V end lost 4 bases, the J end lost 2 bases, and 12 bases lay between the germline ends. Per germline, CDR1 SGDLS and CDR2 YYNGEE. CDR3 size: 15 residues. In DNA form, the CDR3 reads TGTGCCAGCAGCCTCCAGGGGGGAAACACCGGGGAGCTGTTTTTT. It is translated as CASSLQGGNTGELFF.

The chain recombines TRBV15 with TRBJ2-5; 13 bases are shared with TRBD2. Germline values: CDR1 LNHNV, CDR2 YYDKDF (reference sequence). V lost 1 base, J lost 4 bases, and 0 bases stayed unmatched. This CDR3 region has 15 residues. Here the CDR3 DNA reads TGTGCCACCAGCAGAGGACTAGCGGGGGGAGAGACCCAGTACTTC. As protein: CATSRGLAGGETQYF.

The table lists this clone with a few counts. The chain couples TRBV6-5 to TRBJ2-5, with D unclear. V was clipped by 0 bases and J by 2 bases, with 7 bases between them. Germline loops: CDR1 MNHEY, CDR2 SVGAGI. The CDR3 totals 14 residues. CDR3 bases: TGTGCCAGCAGTTACTCGTGGAAACAAGAGACCCAGTACTTC. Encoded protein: CASSYSWKQETQYF.

CDR3 loop: CASSPLRGEEKLFF. The CDR3 nucleotides are TGTGCCAGCTCACCACTAAGAGGGGAGGAAAAACTGTTTTTT. This chain links TRBV18 with TRBJ1-4, with D tentatively TRBD1 (5 bases). CDR3 length: 14 residues. V was pared by 1 base and J by 8 bases, with 11 bases between. In germline, CDR1 is KGHSH, CDR2 LQKENI.

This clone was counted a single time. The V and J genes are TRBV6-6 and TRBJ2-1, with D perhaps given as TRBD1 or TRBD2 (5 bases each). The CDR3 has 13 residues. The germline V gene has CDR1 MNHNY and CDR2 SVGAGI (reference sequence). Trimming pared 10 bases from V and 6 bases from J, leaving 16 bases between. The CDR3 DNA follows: TGTGCCACCGGGGCGAGTCTGAGCAATGAGCAGTTCTTC. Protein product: CATGASLSNEQFF.

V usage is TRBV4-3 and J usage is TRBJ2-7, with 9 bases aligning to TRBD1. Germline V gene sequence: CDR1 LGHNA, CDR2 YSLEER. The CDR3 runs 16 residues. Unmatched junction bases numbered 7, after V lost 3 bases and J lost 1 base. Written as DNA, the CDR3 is TGCGCCAGCAGCCAGAACGCCGGGACAGGGTCCTACGAGCAGTACTTC. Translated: CASSQNAGTGSYEQYF.

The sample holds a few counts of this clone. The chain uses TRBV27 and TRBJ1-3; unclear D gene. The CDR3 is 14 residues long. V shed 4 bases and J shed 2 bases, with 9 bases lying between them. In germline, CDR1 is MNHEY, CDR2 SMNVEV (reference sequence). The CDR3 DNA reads TGTGCCAGCAGTTCGGATTCTGCTGGAAACACCATATATTTT. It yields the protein CASSSDSAGNTIYF.

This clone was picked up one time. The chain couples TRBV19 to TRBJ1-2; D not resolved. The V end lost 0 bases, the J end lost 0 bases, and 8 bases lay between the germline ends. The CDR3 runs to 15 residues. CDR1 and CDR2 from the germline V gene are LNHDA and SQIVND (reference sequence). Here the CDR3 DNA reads TGTGCCAGTAGTATAGATCTGAGGACTAACTATGGCTACACCTTC. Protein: CASSIDLRTNYGYTF.